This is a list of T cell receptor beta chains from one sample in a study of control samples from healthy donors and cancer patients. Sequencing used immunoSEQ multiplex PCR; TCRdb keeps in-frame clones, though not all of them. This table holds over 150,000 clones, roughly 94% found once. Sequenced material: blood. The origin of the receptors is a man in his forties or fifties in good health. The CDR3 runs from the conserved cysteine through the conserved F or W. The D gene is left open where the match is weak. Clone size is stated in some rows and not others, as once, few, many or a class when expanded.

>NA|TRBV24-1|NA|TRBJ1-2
CATSDETGRYGYTF
TGTGCCACCAGTGATGAAACAGGGCGATATGGCTACACCTTC
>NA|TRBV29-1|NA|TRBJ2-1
CSVEVVHDEEQFF
TGCAGCGTTGAGGTCGTACACGACGAGGAGCAGTTCTTC
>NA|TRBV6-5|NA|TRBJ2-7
CASSYGQGTYEQYF
TGTGCCAGCAGTTACGGGCAGGGGACCTACGAGCAGTACTTC
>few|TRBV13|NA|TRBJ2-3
CASSLGSDTQYF
TGTGCCAGCAGCTTAGGATCAGATACGCAGTATTTT
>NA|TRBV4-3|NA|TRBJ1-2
CASSQGDHGYTF
TGCGCCAGCAGCCAGGGGGATCATGGCTACACCTTC
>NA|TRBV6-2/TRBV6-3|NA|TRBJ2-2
CASSFSSLNTGELFF
TGTGCCAGCAGTTTCTCTAGTCTGAACACCGGGGAGCTGTTTTTT
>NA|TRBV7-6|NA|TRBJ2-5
CASSLRSLYQETQYF
TGTGCCAGCAGCTTAAGGTCGTTGTACCAAGAGACCCAGTACTTC
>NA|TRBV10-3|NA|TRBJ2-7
CAISGGSLTYEQYF
TGTGCCATCAGTGGGGGGAGCTTGACCTACGAGCAGTACTTC
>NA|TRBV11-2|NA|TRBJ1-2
CASSLVGRGADGYTF
TGTGCCAGCAGCTTAGTGGGTCGGGGGGCGGATGGCTACACCTTC
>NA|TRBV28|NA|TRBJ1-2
CASSLSGANYGYTF
TGTGCCAGCAGTTTATCCGGGGCCAACTATGGCTACACCTTC
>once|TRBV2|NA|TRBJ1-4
CASRVGEKLFF
TGTGCCAGCAGGGTTGGCGAAAAACTGTTTTTT
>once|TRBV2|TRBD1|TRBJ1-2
CASSSRQGARGSGYTF
TGTGCCAGCTCCTCAAGACAGGGGGCGAGAGGTAGTGGCTACACCTTC
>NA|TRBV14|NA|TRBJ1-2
CASSPYGGGGYGYTF
TGTGCCAGCAGCCCCTATGGCGGGGGTGGCTATGGCTACACCTTC
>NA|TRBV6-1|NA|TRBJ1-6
CASSENNSPLHF
TGTGCCAGCAGTGAAAATAATTCACCCCTCCACTTT
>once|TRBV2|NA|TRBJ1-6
CASSVTWNSPLHF
TGTGCCAGCAGCGTAACATGGAATTCACCCCTCCACTTT
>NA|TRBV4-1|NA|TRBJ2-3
CASSQDFSSVADTQYF
TGCGCCAGCAGCCAAGATTTCAGTTCGGTGGCAGATACGCAGTATTTT
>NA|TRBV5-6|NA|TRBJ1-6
CASSLGDDSNSPLHF
TGTGCCAGCAGCTTGGGTGACGATAGTAATTCACCCCTCCACTTT
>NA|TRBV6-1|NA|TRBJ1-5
CASSEGTGYQPQHF
TGTGCCAGCAGTGAAGGGACGGGTTATCAGCCCCAGCATTTT
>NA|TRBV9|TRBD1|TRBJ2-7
CASSPGGGDRGPEQYF
TGTGCCAGCAGCCCCGGAGGAGGGGACAGGGGGCCCGAGCAGTACTTC
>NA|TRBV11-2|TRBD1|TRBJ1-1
CASSFRDRGTEAFF
TGTGCCAGCAGCTTTAGGGACAGGGGCACTGAAGCTTTCTTT
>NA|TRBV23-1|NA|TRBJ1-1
CATPRGNTEAFF
TGCGCCACCCCGCGGGGAAACACTGAAGCTTTCTTT
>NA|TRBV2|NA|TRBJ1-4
CASRDTNEKLFF
TGTGCCAGCAGGGATACTAATGAAAAACTGTTTTTT
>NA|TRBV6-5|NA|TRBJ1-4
CASSYSTGVGNEKLFF
TGTGCCAGCAGTTACTCGACGGGGGTGGGTAACGAAAAACTGTTTTTT
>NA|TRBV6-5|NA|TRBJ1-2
CASRPYNIGYTF
TGTGCCAGCCGCCCATACAATATCGGCTACACCTTC
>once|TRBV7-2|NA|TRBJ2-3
CASSLDWGTDTQYF
TGTGCCAGCAGCTTAGATTGGGGGACAGATACGCAGTATTTT
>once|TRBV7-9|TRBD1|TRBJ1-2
CASSFGTAHGYTF
TGTGCCAGCAGCTTCGGGACAGCTCATGGCTACACCTTC
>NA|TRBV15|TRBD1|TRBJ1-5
CATSGGTGHQPQHF
TGTGCCACCAGCGGCGGGACAGGGCACCAGCCCCAGCATTTT
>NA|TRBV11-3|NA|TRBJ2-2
CASSLGSFGTGELFF
TGTGCCAGCAGCTTAGGTAGCTTCGGGACCGGGGAGCTGTTTTTT
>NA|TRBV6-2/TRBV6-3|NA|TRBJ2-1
CASSYWQVSSNEQFF
TGTGCCAGCAGTTACTGGCAGGTAAGTAGCAATGAGCAGTTCTTC